This T cell receptor (beta chain) was identified during a study of blood T cell repertoires in COVID-19. Overall study: Sources were T cells, B-cell-depleted T cells, or PBMCs; the material itself was cDNA or gDNA.

Data came from immunoSEQ multiplex PCR; TCRdb stores just in-frame clones and leaves some out. Among about 86,000 clones listed, about 82% were seen once. V was trimmed by 1 base and J by 11 bases, leaving 9 bases between them. The CDR3 is 12 residues long. CDR1 and CDR2 from the germline V gene are SGHTA and FQGNSA. Sequencing was performed on peripheral blood. The chain combines TRBV7-2 with TRBJ1-5, with unresolved D. The source of this sequence is a man in his fifties or sixties with acute or convalescent COVID-19. CDR3 sequence reads: CASSLETGAQHF. CDR3 coding DNA: TGTGCCAGCAGCTTAGAAACGGGAGCCCAGCATTTT.